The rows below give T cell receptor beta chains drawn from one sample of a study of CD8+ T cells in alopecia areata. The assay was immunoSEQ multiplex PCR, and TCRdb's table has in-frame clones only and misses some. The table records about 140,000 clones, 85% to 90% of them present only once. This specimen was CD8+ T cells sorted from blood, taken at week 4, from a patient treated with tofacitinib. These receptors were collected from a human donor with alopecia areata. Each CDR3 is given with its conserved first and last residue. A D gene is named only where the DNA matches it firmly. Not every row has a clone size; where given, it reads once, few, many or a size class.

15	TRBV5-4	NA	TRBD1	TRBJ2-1	TGTGCCAGCAGAGCCTTAGACAGGGGGGGCAATGAGCAGTTCTTC	CASRALDRGGNEQFF
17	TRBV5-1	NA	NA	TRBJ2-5	TGCGCCAGCAGCTTTTCGGCGGGATCCCCCAACCAAGAGACCCAGTACTTC	CASSFSAGSPNQETQYF
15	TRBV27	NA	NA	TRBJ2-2	TGTGCCAGCAGTTCGAGGACAGACTACACCGGGGAGCTGTTTTTT	CASSSRTDYTGELFF
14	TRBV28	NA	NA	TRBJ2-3	TGTGCCAGCACTCAACCGGCGATAGCGGATACGCAGTATTTT	CASTQPAIADTQYF
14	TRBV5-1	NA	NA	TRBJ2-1	TGCGCCAGCAGCTTGGGGCAGGGTATCAATGAGCAGTTCTTC	CASSLGQGINEQFF
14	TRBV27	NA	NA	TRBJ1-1	TGTGCCAGCAGTTTACGTGGCGGTAGCACTGAAGCTTTCTTT	CASSLRGGSTEAFF
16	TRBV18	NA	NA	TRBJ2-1	TGTGCCAGCTCACCCACGTTGGAATCAGGGCTGAATGAGCAGTTCTTC	CASSPTLESGLNEQFF
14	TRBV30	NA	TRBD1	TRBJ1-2	TGTGCCTGGAGTGTCGCAGGGGGCTCGAATGGCTACACCTTC	CAWSVAGGSNGYTF
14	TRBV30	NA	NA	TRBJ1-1	TGTGCCTGGACCCCATCAGGGGCGAACACTGAAGCTTTCTTT	CAWTPSGANTEAFF
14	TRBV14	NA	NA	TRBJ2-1	TGTGCCAGCAGCCACAGGGACTTCTACAATGAGCAGTTCTTC	CASSHRDFYNEQFF
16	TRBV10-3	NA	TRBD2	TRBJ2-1	TGTGCCATCAGTGAGATCGCGGGAGGGCCTGCTCAGGAGCAGTTCTTC	CAISEIAGGPAQEQFF
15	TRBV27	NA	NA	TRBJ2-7	TGTGCCAGCAGTACCTCCGGAGGGTTAGCCTACGAGCAGTACTTC	CASSTSGGLAYEQYF
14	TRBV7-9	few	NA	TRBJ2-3	TGTGCCAGCAGCCGTTCTAGCGAAGGAGATACGCAGTATTTT	CASSRSSEGDTQYF
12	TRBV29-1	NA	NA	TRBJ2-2	TGCAGCGTTGGGCTAGCCACCGGGGAGCTGTTTTTT	CSVGLATGELFF
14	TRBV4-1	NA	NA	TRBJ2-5	TGCGCCAGCAGCCCGGTCCCCAAGGGGGAGACCCAGTACTTC	CASSPVPKGETQYF
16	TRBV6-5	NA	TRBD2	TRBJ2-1	TGTGCCAGCAGTTACTCTGCGGGAGGCTCCTACAATGAGCAGTTCTTC	CASSYSAGGSYNEQFF
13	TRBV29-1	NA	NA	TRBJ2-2	TGCAGCGTTCTGACAGTTTCCACCGGGGAGCTGTTTTTT	CSVLTVSTGELFF
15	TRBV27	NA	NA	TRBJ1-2	TGTGCCAGCAGTTCCGTTGGGAGGTTTAACTATGGCTACACCTTC	CASSSVGRFNYGYTF
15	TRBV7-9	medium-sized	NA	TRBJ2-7	TGTGCCAGCAGCACGGGCCTCCGGGACACCTACGAGCAGTACTTC	CASSTGLRDTYEQYF
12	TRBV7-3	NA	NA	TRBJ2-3	TGTGCCAGCAGCTTAATTGGCGATACGCAGTATTTT	CASSLIGDTQYF
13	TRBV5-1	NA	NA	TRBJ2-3	TGCGCCAGCAGCTTGGCGTTGGGTGATACGCAGTATTTT	CASSLALGDTQYF
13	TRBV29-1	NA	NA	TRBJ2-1	TGCAGCGGCACGCCCACCAACTTTTATGAGCAGTTCTTC	CSGTPTNFYEQFF
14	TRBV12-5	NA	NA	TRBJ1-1	TGTGCTAGTGGTTTATGGGGCCCCTACACTGAAGCTTTCTTT	CASGLWGPYTEAFF
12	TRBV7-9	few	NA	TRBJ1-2	TGTGCCAGCAGCTTAGGAGGGGATGGCTACACCTTC	CASSLGGDGYTF
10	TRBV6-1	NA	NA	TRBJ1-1	TGTGCCAGCAGTGAAATGGATGCTTTCTTT	CASSEMDAFF
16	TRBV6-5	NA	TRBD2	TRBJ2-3	TGTGCCAGCAGTTACAGGGGCGGGAGAAGCACAGATACGCAGTATTTT	CASSYRGGRSTDTQYF
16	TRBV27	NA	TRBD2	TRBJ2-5	TGTGCCAGCAGTTTATCTACTAGCGGGAGGGCGGAGGCCCAGTACTTC	CASSLSTSGRAEAQYF
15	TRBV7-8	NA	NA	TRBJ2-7	TGTGCCAGCAGCTTAAAAAGGGCCAGCTCCTACGAGCAGTACTTC	CASSLKRASSYEQYF
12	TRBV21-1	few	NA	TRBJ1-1	TGTGCCAGCAGCACCCGGGGGCGCCGCGCTTTCTTT	CASSTRGRRAFF
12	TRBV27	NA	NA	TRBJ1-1	TGTGCCAGCAGTTCCGGGAGAGGGGAAGCTTTCTTT	CASSSGRGEAFF
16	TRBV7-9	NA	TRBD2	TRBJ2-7	TGTGCCAGCAGCTCCTCTTCGCGGGGGAGCTCCTACGAGCAGTACTTC	CASSSSSRGSSYEQYF
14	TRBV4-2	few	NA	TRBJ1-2	TGTGCCAGCAGCCAAGATCTAGGGAACTATGGCTACACCTTC	CASSQDLGNYGYTF
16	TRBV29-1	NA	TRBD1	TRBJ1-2	TGCAGCCTGTCGCCAGGGACAGGGGGGATCGGTGATGGCTACACCTTC	CSLSPGTGGIGDGYTF
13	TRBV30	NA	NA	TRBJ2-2	TGTGCCTGGAGCGCCTACAACACCGGGGAGCTGTTTTTT	CAWSAYNTGELFF
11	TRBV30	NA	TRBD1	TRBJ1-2	TGTGCCTGGACAGGGGGATATGGCTACACCTTC	CAWTGGYGYTF
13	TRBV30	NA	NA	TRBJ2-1	TGTGCCTGGGACGGTAGCTCCTACAATGAGCAGTTCTTC	CAWDGSSYNEQFF
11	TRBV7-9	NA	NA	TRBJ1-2	TGTGCCAGCAGCTTATCGGCCGGCTGCACCTTC	CASSLSAGCTF
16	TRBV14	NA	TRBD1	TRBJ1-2	TGTGCCAGCAGCTCCCGGGACAGGGAGAAAGACTATGGCTACACCTTC	CASSSRDREKDYGYTF
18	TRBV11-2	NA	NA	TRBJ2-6	TGTGCCAGCAGCTCCCGGGACACCGAAATCTCTGGGGCCAACGTCCTGACTTTC	CASSSRDTEISGANVLTF
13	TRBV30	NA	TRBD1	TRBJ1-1	TGTGCCTCACGGGACAGGGTGGACACTGAAGCTTTCTTT	CASRDRVDTEAFF
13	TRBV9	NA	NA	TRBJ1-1	TGTGCCAGCAGCGCCTCCTTTGACGCTGAAGCTTTCTTT	CASSASFDAEAFF
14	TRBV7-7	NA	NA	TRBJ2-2	TGTGCCAGCAGCCTAAACGACGTCACCGGGGAGCTGTTTTTT	CASSLNDVTGELFF
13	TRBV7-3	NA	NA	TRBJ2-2	TGTGCCAGCAGCTTAACACTAGGCGGGGAGCTGTTTTTT	CASSLTLGGELFF
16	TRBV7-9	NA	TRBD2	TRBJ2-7	TGTGCCAGCAGCACCGCTGGGGGGGTCCAGAACTACGAGCAGTACTTC	CASSTAGGVQNYEQYF
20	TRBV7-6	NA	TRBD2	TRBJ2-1	TGTGCCAGCAGCTTAGGTATTTGGGCTAGCGGGACCCACCTAGGGAATGAGCAGTTCTTC	CASSLGIWASGTHLGNEQFF
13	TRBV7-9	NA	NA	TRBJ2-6	TGTGCCAGCAGCTTTTCCGGGGCCAACGTCCTGACTTTC	CASSFSGANVLTF
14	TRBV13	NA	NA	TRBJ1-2	TGTGCCAGCAGCGTCGGGGGGGACCACTGTGGCTACACCTTC	CASSVGGDHCGYTF
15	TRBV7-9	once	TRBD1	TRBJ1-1	TGTGCCAGCAGAGACGGACAGGGGGCGGACACTGAAGCTTTCTTT	CASRDGQGADTEAFF
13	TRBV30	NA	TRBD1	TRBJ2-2	TGTGCCTGGAGTCGGACAGGGTCCGGGGAGCTGTTTTTT	CAWSRTGSGELFF
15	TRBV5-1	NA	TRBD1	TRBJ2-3	TGCGCCAGCAGCTTCAGAGACAGGGCTGCAGATACGCAGTATTTT	CASSFRDRAADTQYF
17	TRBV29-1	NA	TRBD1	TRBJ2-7	TGCAGCGTTGAAGATATCAGCTTTAGGGGACAGGGGAACGAGCAGTACTTC	CSVEDISFRGQGNEQYF
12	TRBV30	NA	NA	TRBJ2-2	TGTGCCTGGAACGCAGTCGCCGGGGAGCTGTTTTTT	CAWNAVAGELFF
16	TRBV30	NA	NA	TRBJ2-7	TGTGCCTGGAGTGTACAGAGAGGGGATAGCTCCTACGAGCAGTACTTC	CAWSVQRGDSSYEQYF
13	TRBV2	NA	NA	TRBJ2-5	TGTGCCAGCAGCGGGACGGATGAAGAGACCCAGTACTTC	CASSGTDEETQYF
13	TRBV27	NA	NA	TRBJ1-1	TGTGCCAGCAGTTTATCCTTAGGGGCCCGAGCTTTCTTT	CASSLSLGARAFF
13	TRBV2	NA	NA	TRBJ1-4	TGTGCCAGCAGTGAAGCGGGCCATCCCAAACTGTTTTTT	CASSEAGHPKLFF
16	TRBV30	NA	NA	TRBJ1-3	TGTGCCTGGAGTGTACTTGGAGGAGGGGCTGGAAACACCATATATTTT	CAWSVLGGGAGNTIYF
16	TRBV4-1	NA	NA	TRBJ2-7	TGCGCCAGCAGCCAAGGACGAGCGGACTTCGCGACCGAGCAGTACTTC	CASSQGRADFATEQYF
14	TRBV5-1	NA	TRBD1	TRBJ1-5	TGCGCCAGCAGCTCTGGACAGGGCAATCAGCCCCAGCATTTT	CASSSGQGNQPQHF